The 10 T cell receptor beta chains presented below share a single source sample, sequenced in a study of regulatory T cells in long-lasting Graves disease. Time point indicated: newly diagnosed GD, antithyroid drugs for less than 3 months. Extracted PBMC RNA gave rise to the TCR library. Sequencing libraries for TCR beta were prepared with iRepertoire HTBI primers and Arm-PCR of CDR3 regions. One entry per CDR3 protein results from TCRdb running MiXCR on the multiplex PCR reads. Among 350,000 to 550,000 distinct CDR3 sequences listed, around 15% were seen once. This sample was also put to use in a study of T cells in Graves' hyperthyroidism and ophthalmopathy.

The source was peripheral blood mononuclear cells (PBMCs), collected at new diagnosis, from a patient treated with antithyroid drugs. These receptor sequences come from a woman between 45 and 60 years old with Graves disease.

This clonotype was counted ten times or more. The chain combines TRBV11-2 with TRBJ2-5, with 12 bases lining up with TRBD2. Germline CDR1 and CDR2: SGHAT and FQNNGV. The CDR3 extends over 19 amino acids. V dropped 3 bases and J dropped 2; count of bases not matched to a gene: 13. CDR3 loop: CASSLSSLAGGGGQETQYF. The CDR3 DNA sequence: TGTGCCAGCAGCTTGAGTTCGCTAGCGGGAGGGGGGGGGCAAGAGACCCAGTACTTC.

J is TRBJ2-3 and V is TRBV4-1, with 8 bases matching TRBD2. V lost 1 base and J lost 7; bases outside the gene matches: 13. The CDR3 spans 17 residues. Germline CDR1 MGHRA, CDR2 YSYEKL. CDR3 nucleotide sequence: TGCGCCAGCAGCCAAGGTCGGGCTAGCGGGTCCCTGAATACGCAGTATTTT. This encodes CASSQGRASGSLNTQYF.

As regards this clonotype: A much larger clone differs by one base, so this may be a read error. This rearrangement joins TRBV28 to TRBJ1-2; D is ambiguous. The CDR3 is made up of 11 amino acids. From germline, CDR1 is MDHEN and CDR2 SYDVKM. Here the CDR3 reads CAGSLDYGYTF. The CDR3 DNA is TGTGCCGGCAGCCTAGACTATGGCTACACCTTC.

This clonotype has ten or more counts. This chain links TRBV5-8 with TRBJ2-7, with a possible D match to TRBD1 (6 bases). Germline values: CDR1 SGHTS, CDR2 YDEGEE. This CDR3 is built from 13 residues. Trimming stripped 3 bases from V and 3 bases from J, with 10 bases between. In DNA, the CDR3 is TGTGCCAGCAGCTCTCAACAGGGCTACGAGCAGTACTTC. This codes for CASSSQQGYEQYF.

This clonotype was recorded only once. Being one base from a much bigger clone, this may be a read error. The chain couples TRBV6-1 to TRBJ2-5; D uncertain. The J call may be faulty, since TRBJ2-1 better matches the DNA end. This CDR3 contains 16 residues. CDR1 is MNHNS, CDR2 SASEGT, per germline. The CDR3 is CASSVKSAAEYVEQFF. In DNA form, the CDR3 reads TGTGCCAGCAGTGTCAAGTCGGCGGCGGAGTACGTTGAGCAGTTCTTC.

This clonotype was seen a few times. The chain has TRBV5-5 and TRBJ1-2; D perhaps matches TRBD1 (6 bases). Germline-derived CDR1 and CDR2 are SGHKS and YYEKEE (reference sequence). The CDR3 is 18 residues long. Trimming left V 4 bases short and J 3 bases short, with 25 bases between. This CDR3 is CASSRPGAGAPRDYGYTF. The CDR3 DNA follows: TGTGCCAGCAGCCGACCGGGGGCAGGGGCGCCCCGGGACTATGGCTACACCTTC.

The chain carries TRBV4-1 and TRBJ2-7, with D perhaps matching TRBD1 or TRBD2 (5 bases each). V lost 1 base, J lost 2 bases, and 12 bases lay in between. The CDR3 contains 15 residues. Looked up from germline, CDR1 is MGHRA and CDR2 is YSYEKL. Written as DNA, the CDR3 is TGCGCCAGCAGCCAAGGAACGGGGCAAGCCTACGAGCAGTACTTC. This sequence encodes CASSQGTGQAYEQYF.

This clonotype was detected ten times or more. The chain joins TRBV10-3 to TRBJ2-6, with D unclear. Germline V gives CDR1 ENHRY, CDR2 SYGVKD. The CDR3 is 17 residues long. The V end lost 0 bases, the J end lost 3 bases, and 12 bases lay between the germline ends. Written as DNA, the CDR3 is TGTGCCATCAGTGAGTCGAAGCGAACTGATGGGGCCAACGTCCTGACTTTC. Its protein is CAISESKRTDGANVLTF.

This clonotype was detected many times. This chain joins TRBV11-2 and TRBJ2-7; unclear D gene. The germline CDR1 and CDR2 sequences are SGHAT and FQNNGV. This CDR3 contains 14 residues. Trimming took off 2 bases at V and 3 bases at J, with 11 bases between the two ends. CDR3 bases: TGTGCCAGCAGCTTAATCGGTCGGAACTACGAGCAGTACTTC. Amino acids: CASSLIGRNYEQYF.

The chain combines TRBV2 with TRBJ2-6, with D perhaps given as TRBD1 or TRBD2 (5 bases each). The CDR3 has 19 amino acids. V lost 3 bases to trimming and J lost 3 bases, with 21 bases between them. Germline CDR1 is SNHLY and CDR2 is FYNNEI. CDR3 nucleotides: TGTGCCAGCAGTGAGCTTAGAGGGACCCCTTCCTTTGGGGCCAACGTCCTGACTTTC. This codes for CASSELRGTPSFGANVLTF.